One sample yielded the 32 T cell receptor beta chains listed below, sequenced in a study of cytomegalovirus exposure and HLA in healthy donors. Using immunoSEQ multiplex PCR, the repertoire was profiled, and TCRdb retains in-frame clones only, with some absent. Of about 130,000 clones listed, 70% to 90% were seen once; the top ten hold roughly 6.5%. Material: PBMCs. The receptors shown here come from a young woman in good health and CMV-seropositive.

The CDR3 nucleotides read TGTGCCAGCGGGACAGGAACCTACGAGCAGTACTTC. This translates into CASGTGTYEQYF. The chain employs TRBV6-6 and TRBJ2-7, with 8 bases identical to TRBD1. The germline V gene has CDR1 MNHNY and CDR2 SVGAGI (reference sequence). The CDR3 is 12 amino acids. V gave up 8 bases and J gave up 2 bases; unmatched junction bases: 2.

The gene calls are TRBV2 and TRBJ1-1, with D maybe TRBD1 (6 bases). CDR3 size: 13 residues. Per germline, CDR1 SNHLY and CDR2 FYNNEI. V gave up 6 bases and J gave up 0 bases, with 8 bases separating them. The chain's CDR3 is CASRQGLNTEAFF. The CDR3 region has the DNA TGTGCCAGCAGACAGGGACTGAACACTGAAGCTTTCTTT.

The count of this clone is one. This sequence joins TRBV5-4 and TRBJ2-1, with TRBD2 as a possible D gene (7 bases). CDR1 SGHNT and CDR2 YYREEE come from the germline V gene (reference sequence). V shed 3 bases and J shed 8 bases, with 12 bases lying between them. The CDR3 covers 13 residues. CDR3 DNA sequence: TGTGCCAGCAGCTGGGGGGGCCGGTATGAGCAGTTCTTC. Protein: CASSWGGRYEQFF.

In this sample, this clone turned up a few times. The chain is built from TRBV19 and TRBJ1-2, with D hard to call. The ends were cut back, 2 bases at V and 1 base at J, with 8 bases in the middle. Germline-derived CDR1 and CDR2 are LNHDA and SQIVND (reference sequence). The CDR3 contains 14 residues. In nucleotides, the CDR3 is TGTGCCAGTAGTATAAACAGATTTAACTATGGCTACACCTTC. Amino acid sequence: CASSINRFNYGYTF. Looking up the rest from reference TRBV19 and TRBJ1-2 gives the full variable domain: DGGITQSPKYLFRKEGQNVTLSCEQNLNHDAMYWYRQDPGQGLRLIYYSQIVNDFQKGDIAEGYSVSREKKESFPLTVTSAQKNPTAFYLCASSINRFNYGYTFGSGTRLTVV.

The genes are TRBV2 and TRBJ1-2; 7 bases line up with TRBD1. The germline gives CDR1 SNHLY, CDR2 FYNNEI. The CDR3 is made up of 15 amino acids. After removal of 9 bases from V and 6 bases from J, the junction contained 16 bases not matched to a gene. The CDR3 nucleotides read TGTGCCAGACCGGGACAGAGGTCTGGGATCGATGGCTACACCTTC. Translated, it gives CARPGQRSGIDGYTF. The whole variable domain, filled in from reference TRBV2 and TRBJ1-2, reads EPEVTQTPSHQVTQMGQEVILRCVPISNHLYFYWYRQILGQKVEFLVSFYNNEISEKSEIFDDQFSVERPDGSNFTLKIRSTKLEDSAMYFCARPGQRSGIDGYTFGSGTRLTVV.

The rearrangement links TRBV5-1 to TRBJ2-2; perhaps TRBD1 as D (6 bases). CDR3 length: 14 amino acids. V lost 8 bases to trimming and J lost 2 bases, with 13 bases between them. Germline CDR1 reads SGHRS; CDR2 reads YFSETQ. This CDR3 is CASSGTSNTGELFF. The CDR3 DNA reads TGCGCCAGTTCCGGGACATCTAACACCGGGGAGCTGTTTTTT.

As for this clone: The same CDR3 also results from other DNA sequences found in this sample. CDR3 amino acids: CASSVAGSGELFF. The CDR3 coding sequence is TGTGCCAGCAGCGTAGCTGGGAGCGGGGAGCTGTTTTTT. The chain is built from TRBV9 and TRBJ2-2; D may be TRBD2 (5 bases). Germline CDR1 and CDR2: SGDLS and YYNGEE. This CDR3 comprises 13 residues. The V gene lost 0 bases and the J gene lost 7 bases, with 7 bases spanning the gap.

The chain combines TRBV29-1 with TRBJ2-7; perhaps TRBD1 as D (5 bases). CDR1 SQVTM and CDR2 ANQGSEA come from the germline V gene. V shed 4 bases and J shed 6 bases, with 13 bases lying between them. The CDR3 extends over 12 amino acids. CDR3 DNA: TGCAGCGTTGGAACAGGCCAGACCGAGCAGTACTTC. Protein product: CSVGTGQTEQYF.

The chain links TRBV6-1 to TRBJ2-3; 13 nucleotides line up with TRBD2. The CDR3 spans 14 residues. Looked up from germline, CDR1 is MNHNS and CDR2 is SASEGT. V shed 9 bases, J shed 5 bases, and the junction held 5 bases outside the gene matches. CDR3 sequence reads: CASTSGGAQDTQYF. CDR3 sequence (DNA): TGTGCCAGTACTAGCGGGGGGGCCCAAGATACGCAGTATTTT.

The CDR3 is CASSLFGVIDSEQYF. CDR3 nucleotide sequence: TGTGCCAGCAGCTTGTTCGGGGTAATTGACTCCGAGCAGTACTTC. The gene calls are TRBV5-6 and TRBJ2-7, with D tentatively TRBD2 (5 bases). CDR1 is SGHDT, CDR2 YYEEEE, per germline. The CDR3 sequence is 15 residues long. Trimming removed 1 base at V and 6 bases at J, with 17 bases between.

The chain links TRBV7-2 to TRBJ1-2; 9 bases agree with TRBD1. CDR3 length: 13 amino acids. V lost 5 bases to trimming and J lost 6 bases; unmatched junction nucleotides: 4. Germline CDR1 SGHTA, CDR2 FQGNSA. The CDR3 loop reads CASSRGTGNGYTF. The CDR3 region has the DNA TGTGCCAGCAGCCGAGGGACAGGGAATGGCTACACCTTC. The full variable domain, its missing parts supplied by reference TRBV7-2 and TRBJ1-2, is GAGVSQSPSNKVTEKGKDVELRCDPISGHTALYWYRQSLGQGLEFLIYFQGNSAPDKSGLPSDRFSAERTGGSVSTLTIQRTQQEDSAVYLCASSRGTGNGYTFGSGTRLTVV.

The rearrangement links TRBV11-2 to TRBJ1-1; no reliable D call. There are 13 residues in the CDR3. Germline-derived CDR1 and CDR2 are SGHAT and FQNNGV. Trimming pared 4 bases from V and 4 bases from J, leaving 10 bases between. The CDR3 is CASSYSSSTEAFF. CDR3 nucleotides: TGTGCCAGCAGCTACTCAAGTAGCACTGAAGCTTTCTTT.

The chain uses TRBV6-5 and TRBJ2-1; TRBD2 aligns across 11 bases. The CDR3 extends over 14 amino acids. The V segment lost 6 bases and the J segment 5 bases; nucleotides outside the gene matches: 3. Germline CDR1 is MNHEY and CDR2 is SVGAGI. The DNA of the CDR3 is TGTGCCAGCAGAACTAGCGGGAGAAACAATGAGCAGTTCTTC. Residues: CASRTSGRNNEQFF.

This clone occurred once. The chain combines TRBV2 with TRBJ1-4, with 7 bases lining up with TRBD1. This CDR3 is built from 14 residues. From germline, CDR1 is SNHLY and CDR2 FYNNEI. J gave up 7 bases and V 5 bases, and 7 bases lay outside the gene matches. In nucleotides, the CDR3 is TGTGCCAGCAGTCGCTTGACAGGGTTTGAAAAACTGTTTTTT. Its translation: CASSRLTGFEKLFF.

This clone was found once. The chain links TRBV18 to TRBJ1-1; TRBD1 matches 7 bases. The germline V gene encodes CDR1 KGHSH and CDR2 LQKENI. The CDR3 loop spans 14 amino acids. Germline trimming cut 3 bases from V and 3 bases from J; bases unmatched to any gene: 4. The CDR3 region has the DNA TGTGCCAGCTCACCTGAAGGACAGGACACTGAAGCTTTCTTT. Protein: CASSPEGQDTEAFF.

This chain joins TRBV4-2 and TRBJ1-4; no clear D gene. Per the germline V gene, CDR1 is LGHNA and CDR2 is YNFKEQ. The CDR3 length is 16 residues. The germline V and J ends were trimmed by 1 base and 10 bases, with 19 bases remaining between them. The CDR3 sequence is CASSQAAEGIKGKLFF. The CDR3 DNA sequence: TGTGCCAGCAGCCAAGCAGCAGAGGGCATTAAGGGAAAACTGTTTTTT.

The chain employs TRBV6-6 and TRBJ2-3; 9 bases match TRBD2. The V and J ends lost 8 bases and 3 bases, in that order; junction bases with no gene match: 9. The germline gives CDR1 MNHNY, CDR2 SVGAGI (reference sequence). This CDR3 comprises 15 residues. Written as DNA, the CDR3 is TGTGCCAGCGGGGGGCTAGCGGGAAATACAGATACGCAGTATTTT. Its translation: CASGGLAGNTDTQYF.

The chain carries TRBV29-1 and TRBJ2-1; TRBD2 matches at 7 bases. The CDR3 loop spans 14 amino acids. Germline-derived CDR1 and CDR2 are SQVTM and ANQGSEA. Trimming at V came to 4 bases and at J to 4 bases, leaving 7 bases not matched to a gene. CDR3 residues: CSVVAGEPYNEQFF. CDR3 DNA: TGCAGCGTTGTGGCGGGAGAGCCTTACAATGAGCAGTTCTTC.

This clone was picked up one time. The chain links TRBV2 to TRBJ2-7; TRBD2 matches 7 bases. This CDR3 is built from 14 residues. Germline CDR1 is SNHLY and CDR2 is FYNNEI. Losses at the gene ends were 3 bases for V and 5 bases for J; bases not matched to a gene: 7. This CDR3 reads CASSEGGDLNEQYF. In DNA form, the CDR3 reads TGTGCCAGCAGTGAGGGAGGGGACCTTAACGAGCAGTACTTC.

The rearrangement links TRBV7-3 to TRBJ2-1; tentatively, D is TRBD1 (7 bases). Germline V gene lookup returns CDR1 SGHTA and CDR2 FQGTGA. With 10 bases removed from V and 9 bases from J, the gap between germline ends came to 19 bases. The length of the CDR3 is 13 residues. The CDR3 loop reads CATSEGAGSEQFF. The CDR3 DNA reads TGTGCCACCTCGGAGGGGGCAGGCTCTGAGCAGTTCTTC.

The V call is TRBV15, the J call TRBJ2-7, with 8 positions matching TRBD2. Losses at the gene ends were 6 bases for V and 6 bases for J; bases not matched to a gene: 7. Germline-derived CDR1 and CDR2 are LNHNV and YYDKDF (reference sequence). The CDR3 runs 13 residues. The chain's CDR3 is CATRASGSSEQYF. The CDR3 nucleotides read TGTGCCACCAGGGCTAGCGGGTCGAGCGAGCAGTACTTC.

The V gene is TRBV29-1, the J gene TRBJ2-3; weak D call: TRBD2 (6 bases). Germline V CDR1 and CDR2: SQVTM, ANQGSEA. The CDR3 is made up of 15 amino acids. Trimming stripped 8 bases from V and 2 bases from J, with 20 bases between. Here the CDR3 DNA reads TGCAGCTCCTCCTTCCTCCGGGAGCCCACAGATACGCAGTATTTT. It codes for CSSSFLREPTDTQYF.

The chain joins TRBV4-2 to TRBJ2-3, with D tentatively TRBD2 (6 bases). This CDR3 comprises 17 residues. Germline-derived CDR1 and CDR2 are LGHNA and YNFKEQ. The germline V and J ends were trimmed by 0 bases and 0 bases, with 13 bases remaining between them. The CDR3 reads CASSQEAGGVSTDTQYF. CDR3 nucleotides: TGTGCCAGCAGCCAAGAGGCTGGCGGGGTGAGCACAGATACGCAGTATTTT.

With respect to this clone: The junction differs from germline at one of its ends, possibly a read error. The gene calls are TRBV2 and TRBJ2-7; the D gene is possibly TRBD1 (6 bases). Germline loops: CDR1 SNHLY, CDR2 FYNNEI. The CDR3 loop spans 13 amino acids. CDR3 bases: TGTGCCAGCAGTGAAGGAGGTTGGAACAGGGAAGATTTC. It codes for CASSEGGWNREDF.

The V gene is TRBV6-6, the J gene TRBJ2-7; D possibly corresponds to TRBD2 (7 bases). V lost 2 bases and J lost 2, with 10 bases in between. Germline V CDR1 and CDR2: MNHNY, SVGAGI (reference sequence). The CDR3 is 14 residues long. CDR3: CASSYAGDTYEQYF. CDR3 in DNA: TGTGCCAGCAGTTACGCGGGGGACACCTACGAGCAGTACTTC.

CDR3 loop: CASSSPGLGGNEQFF. The CDR3 DNA is TGTGCCAGCAGCTCCCCCGGACTGGGAGGGAATGAGCAGTTCTTC. The chain combines TRBV7-3 with TRBJ2-1; 7 bases map to TRBD2. The CDR3 runs to 15 residues. V was pared by 4 bases and J by 7 bases, with 10 bases of the junction left unmatched. Germline CDR1 is SGHTA and CDR2 is FQGTGA.

This rearrangement joins TRBV7-6 to TRBJ2-1; D remains ambiguous. Per germline, CDR1 SGHVS and CDR2 FNYEAQ. The CDR3 runs to 13 residues. The germline V and J ends were trimmed by 3 bases and 2 bases, with 5 bases remaining between them. The CDR3 nucleotides are TGTGCCAGCAGCTTCCAGGCCTACAATGAGCAGTTCTTC. It specifies CASSFQAYNEQFF.

A single count supports this clone. The chain combines TRBV7-9 with TRBJ1-3; tentatively, D is TRBD1 (6 bases). The CDR3 runs to 15 residues. Trimming took 6 bases from V and 1 from J, leaving 13 bases between them. The V gene's germline CDR1 is SEHNR and CDR2 FQNEAQ (reference sequence). CDR3 residues: CASSLGAASGNTIYF. The CDR3 nucleotides are TGTGCCAGCAGTCTGGGGGCGGCATCTGGAAACACCATATATTTT.

This chain connects TRBV28 to TRBJ1-2, with TRBD1 identical over 7 bases. The junction had 12 bases not matched to a gene; V was cut back by 3 bases and J by 8 bases. Germline lookup yields CDR1 MDHEN and CDR2 SYDVKM. CDR3 length: 15 residues. Here the CDR3 reads CASSLSHRGETGYTF. The CDR3, as DNA: TGTGCCAGCAGTTTGAGCCACAGGGGAGAGACGGGCTACACCTTC.

J is TRBJ1-1 and V is TRBV5-1; D is unresolved. CDR1 and CDR2 from the germline V gene are SGHRS and YFSETQ. The CDR3 covers 16 residues. Trimming took off 5 bases at V and 7 bases at J, with 24 bases between the two ends. Here the CDR3 reads CASRTTWPSSMGEAFF. The CDR3 DNA reads as TGCGCCAGCAGAACTACCTGGCCAAGCTCCATGGGTGAAGCTTTCTTT.

The chain has TRBV2 and TRBJ2-7; a possible D gene is TRBD1 (5 bases). Looked up from germline, CDR1 is SNHLY and CDR2 is FYNNEI. Trimming removed 5 bases from V and 0 bases from J, with 17 bases in between. This CDR3 comprises 16 residues. The CDR3 nucleotides read TGTGCCAGCAGTAGTCTCCCAGGGTCAAACTCCTACGAGCAGTACTTC. This encodes CASSSLPGSNSYEQYF.

CDR3 sequence (DNA): TGTGCCAGCAGCTTCAAGTCCTCCGGGACAGGGGGCGATGAGCAGTTCTTC. It is translated as CASSFKSSGTGGDEQFF. The rearrangement uses TRBV5-6 and TRBJ2-1, with TRBD1 matching 12 bases. Germline lookup yields CDR1 SGHDT and CDR2 YYEEEE. The CDR3 covers 17 residues. The junction had 11 bases not matched to a gene; V was cut back by 2 bases and J by 8 bases.